This T cell receptor beta chain was retrieved from a study of cytomegalovirus exposure and HLA in healthy donors. Notes on the study in general: CMV antigen specificity was confirmed in vitro for three CMV-associated chains.

About this clone itself: Its cognate antigen is unknown.

Vbeta (60) and Jbeta (13) primers were used in the PCR. TCRdb's table, derived via immunoSEQ multiplex PCR, lists solely in-frame clones and lacks some. The sample contains 100,000 to 150,000 clones, around 85% of which appear only once. The TCR comes from a boy aged 5 to 17 in good health and CMV-seronegative. What was sequenced was PBMCs.

The CDR3 sequence: CASSLHGRDSNQPQHF. The CDR3 DNA is TGTGCCAGTAGTTTACACGGGCGGGATAGCAATCAGCCCCAGCATTTT. The V call is TRBV19, the J call TRBJ1-5; no clear D. Trimming took off 5 bases at V and 0 bases at J, with 14 bases between the two ends. The germline V gene encodes CDR1 LNHDA and CDR2 SQIVND (reference sequence). The CDR3 has 16 amino acids.